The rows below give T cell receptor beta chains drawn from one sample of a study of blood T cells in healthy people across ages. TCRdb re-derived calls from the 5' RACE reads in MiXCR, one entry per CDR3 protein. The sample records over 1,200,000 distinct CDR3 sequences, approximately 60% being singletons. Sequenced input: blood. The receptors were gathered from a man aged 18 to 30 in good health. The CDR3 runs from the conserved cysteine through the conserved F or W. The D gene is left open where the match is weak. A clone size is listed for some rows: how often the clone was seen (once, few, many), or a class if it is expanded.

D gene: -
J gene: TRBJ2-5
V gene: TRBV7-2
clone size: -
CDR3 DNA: TGTGCCAGCAGCTTAGCACTCCACCAAGAGACCCAGTACTTC
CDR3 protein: CASSLALHQETQYF

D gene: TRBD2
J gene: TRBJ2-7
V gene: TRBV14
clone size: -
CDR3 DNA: TGTGCCAGCAGTCATGGTCTAGCGGGAGTCGAGCAGTACTTC
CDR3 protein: CASSHGLAGVEQYF

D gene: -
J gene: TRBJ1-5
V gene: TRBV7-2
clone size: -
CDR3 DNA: TGTGCCGGCAGCTTAGTACCGGTCGGCAATCAGCCCCAGCATTTT
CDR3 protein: CAGSLVPVGNQPQHF

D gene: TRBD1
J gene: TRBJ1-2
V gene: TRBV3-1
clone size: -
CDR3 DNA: TGTGCCAGCAGCCAAGAGTGTGGCAGGGGGGAGAGTGGCTACACCTTC
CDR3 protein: CASSQECGRGESGYTF

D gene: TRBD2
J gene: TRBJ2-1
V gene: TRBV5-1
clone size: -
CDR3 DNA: TGCGCCAGCAGCTTGGCCCTTGGCGGGGGGGCCATTGAGCAGTTCTTC
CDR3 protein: CASSLALGGGAIEQFF

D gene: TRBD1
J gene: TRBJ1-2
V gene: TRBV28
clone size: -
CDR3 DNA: TGTGCCAGCACAAAGGAGACAGGGGTTACCTCTGGCTACACCTTC
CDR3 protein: CASTKETGVTSGYTF

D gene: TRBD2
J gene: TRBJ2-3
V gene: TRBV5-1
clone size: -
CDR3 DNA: TGCGCCAGCAGTCCCTACTCAGCGGGGGGGCCAGATACGCAGTATTTT
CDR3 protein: CASSPYSAGGPDTQYF

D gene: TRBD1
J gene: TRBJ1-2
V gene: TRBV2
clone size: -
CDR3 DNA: TGTGCCAGCAGTGAAGCCCGAAGGGACAGGGGGCAGGATGGCTACACCTTC
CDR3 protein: CASSEARRDRGQDGYTF

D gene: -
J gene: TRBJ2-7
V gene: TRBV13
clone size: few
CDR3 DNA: TGTGCCAGCAGCTTAGGGGACAAGCCATCCTACGAGCAGTACTTC
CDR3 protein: CASSLGDKPSYEQYF

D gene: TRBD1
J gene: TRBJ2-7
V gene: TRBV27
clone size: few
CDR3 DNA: TGTGCCAGCAGTTTACTAGGACAGGGGGTTCACGAGCAGTACTTC
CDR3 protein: CASSLLGQGVHEQYF

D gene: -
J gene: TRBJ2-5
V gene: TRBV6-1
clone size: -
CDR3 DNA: TGTGCCAGCAGTGAGAAGGAAGAGACCCAGTACTTC
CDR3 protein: CASSEKEETQYF

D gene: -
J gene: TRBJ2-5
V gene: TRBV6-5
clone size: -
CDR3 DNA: TGTGCCAGCAGTTCGTGGACACACATTGAGACCCAGTACTTC
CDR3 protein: CASSSWTHIETQYF

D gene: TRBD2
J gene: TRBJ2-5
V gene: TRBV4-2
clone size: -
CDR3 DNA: TGTGCCAGCAGCCAAGACCCCCTAGCGGGGCCTCAAGAGACCCAGTACTTC
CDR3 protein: CASSQDPLAGPQETQYF

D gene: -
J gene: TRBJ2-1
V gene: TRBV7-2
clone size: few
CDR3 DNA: TGTGCCAGCAGCAGACTAGGACAGGCATACAATGAGCAGTTCTTC
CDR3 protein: CASSRLGQAYNEQFF

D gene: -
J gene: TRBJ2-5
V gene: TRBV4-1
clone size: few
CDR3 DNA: TGCGCCAGCAGCCCACAGCGCAGGTACTCGGAGACCCAGTACTTC
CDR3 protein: CASSPQRRYSETQYF

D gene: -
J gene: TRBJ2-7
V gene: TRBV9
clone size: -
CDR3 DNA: TGTGCCAGCAGCGTAGCCGGGGGCGTCTGGTCCTACGAGCAGTACTTC
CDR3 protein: CASSVAGGVWSYEQYF

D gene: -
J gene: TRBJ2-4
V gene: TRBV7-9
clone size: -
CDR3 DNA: TGTGCCAGCAGCCCTGCGGTAGCTGGTGAGCAGTACTTC
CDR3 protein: CASSPAVAGEQYF

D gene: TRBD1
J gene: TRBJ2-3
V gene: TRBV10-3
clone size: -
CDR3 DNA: TGTGCCATCACCCTGACAGGGTTGCAAGAGGATACGCAGTATTTT
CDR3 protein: CAITLTGLQEDTQYF

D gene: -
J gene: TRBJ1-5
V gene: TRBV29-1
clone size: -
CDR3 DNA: TGCAGCGTTGTGGGGGCAGGGGTCAATCAGCCCCAGCATTTT
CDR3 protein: CSVVGAGVNQPQHF

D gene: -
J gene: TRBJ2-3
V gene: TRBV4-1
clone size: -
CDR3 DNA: TGCGCCAGCAGCCAACGGTGGGCAGCTAGCACAGATACGCAGTATTTT
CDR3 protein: CASSQRWAASTDTQYF

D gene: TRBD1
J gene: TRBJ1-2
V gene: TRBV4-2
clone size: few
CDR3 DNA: TGTGCCAGCAGCCAACATACAGGGGGCCTTGGTGGCTACACCTTC
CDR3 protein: CASSQHTGGLGGYTF

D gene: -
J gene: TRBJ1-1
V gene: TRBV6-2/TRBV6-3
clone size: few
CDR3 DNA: TGTGCCAGCAGTTACAAGGAAATGAACACTGAAGCTTTCTTT
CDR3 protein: CASSYKEMNTEAFF

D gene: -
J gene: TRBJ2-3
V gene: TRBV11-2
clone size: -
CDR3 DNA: TGTGCCAGCAGCTTAGTAATATCAGGCACAGATACGCAGTATTTT
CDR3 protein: CASSLVISGTDTQYF

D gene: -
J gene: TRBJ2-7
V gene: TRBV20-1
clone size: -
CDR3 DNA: TGCAGCGCTAGAGAAGGGGTAAGCGAGCAGTACTTC
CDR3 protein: CSAREGVSEQYF

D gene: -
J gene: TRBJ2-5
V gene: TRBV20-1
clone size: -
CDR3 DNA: TGCAGTGCCCCGGCCGGAGAGACCCAGTACTTC
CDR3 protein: CSAPAGETQYF

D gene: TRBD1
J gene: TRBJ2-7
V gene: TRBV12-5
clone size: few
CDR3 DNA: TGTGCTAGTGTCAGACAGGGAAGCTCCTACGAGCAGTACTTC
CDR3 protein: CASVRQGSSYEQYF

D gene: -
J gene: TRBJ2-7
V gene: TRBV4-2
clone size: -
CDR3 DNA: TGTGCCTGCAGCCAAGTGACTACCTCCTACGAGCAGTACTTC
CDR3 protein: CACSQVTTSYEQYF

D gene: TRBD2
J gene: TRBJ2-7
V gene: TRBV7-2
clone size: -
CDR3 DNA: TGTGCCAGCAGCGAGCGGGGGGCCGGGAACGAGCAGTACTTC
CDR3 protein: CASSERGAGNEQYF

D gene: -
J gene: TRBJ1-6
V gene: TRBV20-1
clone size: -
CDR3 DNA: TGCAGTGCTTCCGGGGAGGGGCGAACCTATAATTCACCCCTCCACTTT
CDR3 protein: CSASGEGRTYNSPLHF

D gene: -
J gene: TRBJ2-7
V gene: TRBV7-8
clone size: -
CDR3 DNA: TGTGCCAGCAAGGCAGGGATTATTTCCGAGCAGTACTTC
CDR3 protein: CASKAGIISEQYF

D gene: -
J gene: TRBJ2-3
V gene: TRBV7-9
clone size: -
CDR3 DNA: TGTGCCAGCAGCCGAGGACGTAGGGATACGCAGTATTTT
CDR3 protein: CASSRGRRDTQYF

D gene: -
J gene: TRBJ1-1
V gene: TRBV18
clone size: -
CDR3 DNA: TGTGCCAGCACGACGACGGAACCGAACACTGAAGCTTTCTTT
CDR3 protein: CASTTTEPNTEAFF

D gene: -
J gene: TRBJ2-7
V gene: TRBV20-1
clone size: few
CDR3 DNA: TGCAGTGTCCCTCTCGGATACGAGCAGTACTTC
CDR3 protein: CSVPLGYEQYF

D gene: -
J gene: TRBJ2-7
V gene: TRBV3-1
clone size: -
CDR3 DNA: TGTGCCAGCAGCCAAGATTACTGGGGGGCATCCTACGAGCAGTACTTC
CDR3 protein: CASSQDYWGASYEQYF

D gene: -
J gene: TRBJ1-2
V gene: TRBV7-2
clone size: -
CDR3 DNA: TGTGCCAGCAGCTTAGCGCGTGACAGATATGGCTACACCTTC
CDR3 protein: CASSLARDRYGYTF

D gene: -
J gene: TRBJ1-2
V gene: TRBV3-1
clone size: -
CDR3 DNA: TGTGCCAGCAGCCATGGTAACCGTAACTATGGCTACACCTTC
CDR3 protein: CASSHGNRNYGYTF

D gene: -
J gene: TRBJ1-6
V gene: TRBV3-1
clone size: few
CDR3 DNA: TGTGCCAGCAGCCAAGATCCCCCGGGGTCACCCCTCCACTTT
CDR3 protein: CASSQDPPGSPLHF

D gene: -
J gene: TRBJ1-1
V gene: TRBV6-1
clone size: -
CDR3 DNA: TGTGCCAGCAGTGATATTTGGCAGATGAACACTGAAGCTTTCTTT
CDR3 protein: CASSDIWQMNTEAFF

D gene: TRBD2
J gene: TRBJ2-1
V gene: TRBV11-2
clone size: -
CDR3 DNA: TGTGCCAGCAGCTTAGATGGCCAGCGGGAGGGCCGTGAGTTCTTC
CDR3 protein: CASSLDGQREGREFF

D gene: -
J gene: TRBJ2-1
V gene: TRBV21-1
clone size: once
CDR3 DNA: TGTGCCAGCAGCGAGATGGGCGGGAGTTACAATGAGCAGTTCTTC
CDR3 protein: CASSEMGGSYNEQFF

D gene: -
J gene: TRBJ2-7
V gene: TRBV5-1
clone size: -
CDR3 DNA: TGCGCCAGCAGCGACCCGGGATCCGAGCAGTACTTC
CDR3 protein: CASSDPGSEQYF

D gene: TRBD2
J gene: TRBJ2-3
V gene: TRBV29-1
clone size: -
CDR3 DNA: TGCAGCGTTGAGCAAGCGGGGGAGACAGATACGCAGTATTTT
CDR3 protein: CSVEQAGETDTQYF

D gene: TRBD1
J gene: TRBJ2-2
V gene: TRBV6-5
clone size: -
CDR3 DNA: TGTGCCAGCGGGTGGGACAGGGAAATCGGGGAGCTGTTTTTT
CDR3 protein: CASGWDREIGELFF

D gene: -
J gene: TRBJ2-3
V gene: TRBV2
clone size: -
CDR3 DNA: TGTGCCATCGAGGTCGAATCTAGCACAGATACGCAGTATTTT
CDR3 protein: CAIEVESSTDTQYF

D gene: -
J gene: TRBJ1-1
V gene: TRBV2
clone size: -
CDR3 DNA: TGTGCTAGCATCAGACTCAGAGGGGGGAACACTGAAGCTTTCTTT
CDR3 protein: CASIRLRGGNTEAFF

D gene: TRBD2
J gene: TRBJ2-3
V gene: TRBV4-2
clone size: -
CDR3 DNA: TGTGCCAGCAGCCAAGATTTTCGGGGGGGGGCCACAGATACGCAGTATTTT
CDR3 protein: CASSQDFRGGATDTQYF